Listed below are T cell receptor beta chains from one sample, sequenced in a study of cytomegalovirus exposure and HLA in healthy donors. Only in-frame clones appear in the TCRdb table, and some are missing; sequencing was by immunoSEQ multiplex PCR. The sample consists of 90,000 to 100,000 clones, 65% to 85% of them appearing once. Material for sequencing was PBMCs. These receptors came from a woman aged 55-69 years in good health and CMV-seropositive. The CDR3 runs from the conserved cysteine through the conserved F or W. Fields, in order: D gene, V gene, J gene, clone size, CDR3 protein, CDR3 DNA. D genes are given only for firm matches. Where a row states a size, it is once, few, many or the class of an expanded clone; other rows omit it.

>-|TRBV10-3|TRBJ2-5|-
CAISDLDRQETQYF
TGTGCCATCAGTGATTTAGACAGGCAAGAGACCCAGTACTTC
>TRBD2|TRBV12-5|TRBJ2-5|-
CASGSGLAEETQYF
TGTGCTAGTGGTTCGGGACTAGCGGAAGAGACCCAGTACTTC
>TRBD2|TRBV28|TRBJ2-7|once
CASSFGGRAYEQYF
TGTGCCAGCAGTTTTGGCGGGAGGGCCTACGAGCAGTACTTC
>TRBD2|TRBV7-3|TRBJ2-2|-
CASSLPLAVNTGELFF
TGTGCCAGCAGCTTACCGCTAGCGGTGAACACCGGGGAGCTGTTTTTT
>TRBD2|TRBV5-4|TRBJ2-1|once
CASSQAGASGRGGQFF
TGTGCCAGCAGCCAAGCAGGGGCTAGCGGGAGGGGCGGGCAGTTCTTC
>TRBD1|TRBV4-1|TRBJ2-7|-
CASSPDRGYSYEQYF
TGCGCCAGCAGTCCTGACAGGGGCTACTCCTACGAGCAGTACTTC
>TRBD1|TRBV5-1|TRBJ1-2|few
CASRVGTGAHYGYTF
TGCGCCAGCAGAGTTGGGACAGGGGCACACTATGGCTACACCTTC
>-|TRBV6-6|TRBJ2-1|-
CASSRSGTGTHEQFF
TGTGCCAGCAGCCGTAGCGGGACAGGGACGCATGAGCAGTTCTTC
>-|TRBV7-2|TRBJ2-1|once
CASNRFPYNEQFF
TGTGCCAGCAACCGGTTCCCCTACAATGAGCAGTTCTTC
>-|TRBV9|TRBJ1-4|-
CASSVEARTGGEKLFF
TGTGCCAGCAGCGTAGAGGCCAGGACGGGGGGGGAAAAACTGTTTTTT
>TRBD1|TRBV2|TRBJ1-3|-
CASSLGQGGNTIYF
TGTGCCAGCAGCCTAGGACAGGGGGGAAACACCATATATTTT
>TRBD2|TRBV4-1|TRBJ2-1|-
CASSLVGGGSHNEQFF
TGCGCCAGCAGCCTCGTTGGGGGGGGAAGCCACAATGAGCAGTTCTTC
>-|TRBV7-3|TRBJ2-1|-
CASSPSAAHLAQQFF
TGTGCCAGCAGCCCCTCTGCGGCACACCTAGCTCAGCAGTTCTTC
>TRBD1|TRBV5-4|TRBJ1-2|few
CASSFYQGDNYGYTF
TGTGCCAGCAGCTTTTATCAGGGGGATAACTATGGCTACACCTTC
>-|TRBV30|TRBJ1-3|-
CAWSVPAKNTIYF
TGTGCCTGGAGTGTACCCGCGAAGAACACCATATATTTT
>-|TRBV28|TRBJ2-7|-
CASRSDLAYSYEQYF
TGTGCCAGTCGCTCAGACCTAGCGTATTCCTACGAGCAGTACTTC
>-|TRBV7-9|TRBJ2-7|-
CASSSPLSPEQYF
TGTGCCAGCAGCTCCCCCCTCTCCCCCGAGCAGTACTTC
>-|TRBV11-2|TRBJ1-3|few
CASSRTGVEAPTSGNTIYF
TGTGCCAGCAGCCGAACAGGCGTTGAGGCTCCAACATCTGGAAACACCATATATTTT
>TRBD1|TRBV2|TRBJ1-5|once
CVSGTGPNQPQHF
TGTGTCAGCGGGACAGGACCGAATCAGCCCCAGCATTTT
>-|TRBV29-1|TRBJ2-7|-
CSVVGVLSYEQYF
TGCAGCGTTGTTGGAGTCCTCTCCTACGAGCAGTACTTC
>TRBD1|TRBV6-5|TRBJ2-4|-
CASSYGTGRDIQYF
TGTGCCAGCAGTTACGGGACAGGGAGGGACATTCAGTACTTC
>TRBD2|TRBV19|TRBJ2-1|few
CASSIVAGETSGNEQFF
TGTGCCAGTAGTATAGTAGCGGGAGAAACATCTGGCAATGAGCAGTTCTTC
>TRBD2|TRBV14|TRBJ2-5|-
CASSSLPTSEKEETQYF
TGTGCCAGCAGCTCCCTGCCAACTAGCGAGAAAGAAGAGACCCAGTACTTC
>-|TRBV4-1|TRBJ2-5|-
CASSPELTQKSTQYF
TGCGCCAGCAGCCCCGAACTTACCCAAAAAAGTACCCAGTACTTC
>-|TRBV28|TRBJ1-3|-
CASSFLHGNTIYF
TGTGCCAGCAGTTTTTTACACGGAAACACCATATATTTT
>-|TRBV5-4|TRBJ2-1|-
CASSLRSGVYNEQFF
TGTGCCAGCAGCTTGCGAAGCGGAGTCTACAATGAGCAGTTCTTC
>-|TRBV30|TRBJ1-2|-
CAWTKERGGYTF
TGTGCCTGGACGAAGGAACGGGGTGGCTACACCTTC
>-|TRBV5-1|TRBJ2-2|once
CASSDTAGPGELFF
TGCGCCAGCAGCGATACTGCGGGGCCCGGGGAGCTGTTTTTT
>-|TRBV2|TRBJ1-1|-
CASTQDRAFF
TGTGCCAGCACGCAGGACAGAGCTTTCTTT
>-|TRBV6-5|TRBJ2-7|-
CASSYRYSPNEQYF
TGTGCCAGCAGTTACAGGTACAGTCCAAACGAGCAGTACTTC
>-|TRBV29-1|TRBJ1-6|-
CSVKEYRDSPLHF
TGCAGCGTCAAAGAGTACCGCGATTCACCCCTCCACTTT
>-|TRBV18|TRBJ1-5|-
CASATGTKDQPQHF
TGTGCCAGCGCCACAGGGACGAAGGATCAGCCCCAGCATTTT
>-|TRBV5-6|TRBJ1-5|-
CASSYGTLYQPQHF
TGTGCCAGCAGCTACGGGACATTGTATCAGCCCCAGCATTTT